Here is one T cell receptor beta chain with its context. What it binds is unknown. This specimen belongs to a study of T cell responses to AZD1222 COVID-19 vaccine. Study as a whole: Second-dose intervals near 4 or 12 weeks were combined. General study findings and limits: Clonal diversity may have been underestimated, and the donors were mostly white British, with more females than males. After two AZD1222 doses, spike-specific TCR breadth and depth rose versus day 0. In the spike-specific TCR repertoire, nearly half reportedly target unmutated variant regions.

Profiled with immunoSEQ multiplex PCR; TCRdb holds only in-frame clones, not every one. The sample gives about 100,000 clones, roughly 89% of which show up once; 3.3% is in the top ten. The CDR3 loop spans 14 amino acids. J lost 7 bases, V lost 5 bases, and 3 bases had no gene match. Germline V gene lookup returns CDR1 SGHAT and CDR2 FQNNGV. Specimen: peripheral blood, collected on day 0 of AZD1222 vaccination. This TCR was recovered from an adult in good health. The V gene is TRBV11-2, the J gene TRBJ1-6; TRBD1 agrees at 9 bases. As DNA, the CDR3 is TGTGCCAGCAGCCGGACAGGGGAAAATTCACCCCTCCACTTT. Its protein product is CASSRTGENSPLHF.